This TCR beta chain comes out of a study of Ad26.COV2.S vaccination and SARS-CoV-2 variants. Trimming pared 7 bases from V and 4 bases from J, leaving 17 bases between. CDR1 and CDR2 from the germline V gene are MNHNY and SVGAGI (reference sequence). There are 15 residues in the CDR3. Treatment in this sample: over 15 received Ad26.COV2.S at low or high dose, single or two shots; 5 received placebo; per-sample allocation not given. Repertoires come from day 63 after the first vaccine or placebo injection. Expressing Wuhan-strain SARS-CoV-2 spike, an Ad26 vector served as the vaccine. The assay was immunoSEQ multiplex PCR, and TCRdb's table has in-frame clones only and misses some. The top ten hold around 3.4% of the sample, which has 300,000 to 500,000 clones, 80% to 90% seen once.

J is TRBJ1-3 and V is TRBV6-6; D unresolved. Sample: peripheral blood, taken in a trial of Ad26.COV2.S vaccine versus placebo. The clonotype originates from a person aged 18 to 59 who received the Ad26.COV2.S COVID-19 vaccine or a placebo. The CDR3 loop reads CASILTSKQGNTIYF. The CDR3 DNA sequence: TGTGCCAGCATTTTGACATCAAAACAAGGAAACACCATATATTTT.